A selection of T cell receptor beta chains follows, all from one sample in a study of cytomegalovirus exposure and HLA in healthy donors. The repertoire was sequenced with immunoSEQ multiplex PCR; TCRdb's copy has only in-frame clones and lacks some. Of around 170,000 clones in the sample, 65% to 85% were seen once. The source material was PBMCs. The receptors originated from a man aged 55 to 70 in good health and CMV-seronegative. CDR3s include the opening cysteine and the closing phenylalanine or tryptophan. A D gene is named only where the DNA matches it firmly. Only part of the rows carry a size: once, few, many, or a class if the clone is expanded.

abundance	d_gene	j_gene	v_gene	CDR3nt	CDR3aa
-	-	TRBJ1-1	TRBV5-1	TGCGCCAGCACTCCCTATGTTAGGGGGGGGACTGAAGCTTTCTTT	CASTPYVRGGTEAFF
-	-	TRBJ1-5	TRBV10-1	TGCGCCAGCAGTGAGTCAGGCGGGGATCAGCCCCAGCATTTT	CASSESGGDQPQHF
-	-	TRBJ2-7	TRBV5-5	TGTGCCAGCAACCCGGACCGGGGTGGCTCCTACGAGCAGTACTTC	CASNPDRGGSYEQYF
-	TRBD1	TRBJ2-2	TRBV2	TGTGCCTGGGGACAGGGTGGCACCGGGGAGCTGTTTTTT	CAWGQGGTGELFF
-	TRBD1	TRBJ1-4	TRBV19	TGTGCCAGTAGTATGGGACAGGCGCCCCTTTCGACTAATGAAAAACTGTTTTTT	CASSMGQAPLSTNEKLFF
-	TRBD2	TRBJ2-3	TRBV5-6	TGTGCCAGCAGCGGTTCCGCGGGAGGGTGGGGAGATACGCAGTATTTT	CASSGSAGGWGDTQYF
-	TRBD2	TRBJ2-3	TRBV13	TGTGCCAGCAGCGGGGGACTAGCCGACACAGATACGCAGTATTTT	CASSGGLADTDTQYF
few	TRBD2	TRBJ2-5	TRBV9	TGTGCCAGCAGCCCGAACCCTGGGACTATACAAGAGACCCAGTACTTC	CASSPNPGTIQETQYF
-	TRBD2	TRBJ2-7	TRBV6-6	TGTGCCAGCAGTTGGCGCGGGGGCTCCTACGAGCAGTACTTC	CASSWRGGSYEQYF
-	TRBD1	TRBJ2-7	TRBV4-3	TGCGCCAGCAGGCCCGGGACAGGGATGGGCGAGCAGTACTTC	CASRPGTGMGEQYF
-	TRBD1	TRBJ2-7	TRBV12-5	TGTGCTAGTGGTCCCCCAGGGGGCAACGAGCAGTACTTC	CASGPPGGNEQYF
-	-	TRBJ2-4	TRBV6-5	TGTGCCAGCAGTCGAACAACCGGACTGCACATTCAGTACTTC	CASSRTTGLHIQYF
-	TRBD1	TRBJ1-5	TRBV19	TGTGCCAGTAGTAGACAAGGACAGGGAGTAAGGAATCAGCCCCAGCATTTT	CASSRQGQGVRNQPQHF
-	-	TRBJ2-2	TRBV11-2	TGTGCCAGCAGTCCGTCGCCGGCCGGGGAGCTGTTTTTT	CASSPSPAGELFF
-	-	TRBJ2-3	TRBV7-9	TGTGCCAGCAGCTTAGCCGGGACTTTGGATACGCAGTATTTT	CASSLAGTLDTQYF
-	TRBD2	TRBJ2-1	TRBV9	TGTGCCAGCAGCGTAGCCCCGGGACTAGCGGACAATGAGCAGTTCTTC	CASSVAPGLADNEQFF
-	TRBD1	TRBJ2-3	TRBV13	TGTGCCAGCAGCCCGAAGACAGGGACAGATACGCAGTATTTT	CASSPKTGTDTQYF
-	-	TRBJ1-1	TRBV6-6	TGTGCCAGCAGTTACTCGAGAATCTCAGGGACTGAAGCTTTCTTT	CASSYSRISGTEAFF
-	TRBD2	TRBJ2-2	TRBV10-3	TGTGCCATCAGTGTGGTAGCGGGGGGAACCGGGGAGCTGTTTTTT	CAISVVAGGTGELFF
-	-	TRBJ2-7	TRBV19	TGTGCCAGTAGTATCCGGGAAGGCCCCTACGAGCAGTACTTC	CASSIREGPYEQYF
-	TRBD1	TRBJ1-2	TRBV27	TGTGCCAGCAGGACCCCCCGACAGGGCTGGAATGGCTACACCTTC	CASRTPRQGWNGYTF
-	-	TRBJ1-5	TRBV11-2	TGTGCCAGCAGCTTAGATGGAGGAACAGACCAGCCCCAGCATTTT	CASSLDGGTDQPQHF
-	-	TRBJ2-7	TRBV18	TGTGCCAGCTCACCGAAGGAGGTGGTGGGCGAGCAGTACTTC	CASSPKEVVGEQYF
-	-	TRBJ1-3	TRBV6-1	TGTGCCAGCAGTGACGGGACTGGAAACACCATATATTTT	CASSDGTGNTIYF
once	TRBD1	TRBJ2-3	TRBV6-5	TGTGCCAGCGGAGGACAGGGCACAGATACGCAGTATTTT	CASGGQGTDTQYF
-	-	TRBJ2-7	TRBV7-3	TGTGCCAGCAGCCTGAGGGCGGGGGCGCGCTACGAGCAGTACTTC	CASSLRAGARYEQYF
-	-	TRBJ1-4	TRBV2	TGTGCCAGCAGGATTAGAGCAACTAATGAAAAACTGTTTTTT	CASRIRATNEKLFF
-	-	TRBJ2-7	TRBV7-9	TGTGCCAGCAGCGCGGACAGCGCATCCTACGAGCAGTACTTC	CASSADSASYEQYF
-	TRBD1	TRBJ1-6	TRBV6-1	TGTGCCAGCAGTGGGACAACAGGGGGAACACCCCTCAACTTT	CASSGTTGGTPLNF
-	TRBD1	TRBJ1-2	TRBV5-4	TGTGCCAGCAGCGATCGACAGGGAGCTAACTATGGCTACCCCTTC	CASSDRQGANYGYPF
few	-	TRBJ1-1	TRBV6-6	TGTGCCAGCAGTTACGCCGGGTCGGGCACTGAAGCTTTCTTT	CASSYAGSGTEAFF
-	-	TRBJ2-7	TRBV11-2	TGTGCCAGCAGCTCCCAGGGGTCCAACTACGAGCAGTACTTC	CASSSQGSNYEQYF
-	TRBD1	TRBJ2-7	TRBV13	TGTGCCAGCAGCCTGTGGGGGGACAGGGGGCACGAGCAGTACTTC	CASSLWGDRGHEQYF
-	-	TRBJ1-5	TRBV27	TGTGCCAGCAGGTCACTGATTCCTAGCAATCAGCCCCAGCATTTT	CASRSLIPSNQPQHF
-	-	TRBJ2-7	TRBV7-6	TGTGCCAGCAGGAGGACTTTTAGCTCCTACGAGCAGTACTTC	CASRRTFSSYEQYF
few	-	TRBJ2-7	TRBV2	TGTGCCAGCAAGATAGCCCGGGGGAACTACGAGCAGTACTTC	CASKIARGNYEQYF
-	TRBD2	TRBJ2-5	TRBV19	TGTGCCAGCGTAGCGGGAGGGGGACAAGAGACCCAGTACTTC	CASVAGGGQETQYF
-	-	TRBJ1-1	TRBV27	TGTGCCAGCAGTCTGCGACAGGAAGCTGAAGCTTTCTTT	CASSLRQEAEAFF
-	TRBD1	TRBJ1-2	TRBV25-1	TGTGCCAGCAGTGAATATTCAGGGGGCGACAACTATGGCTACACCTTC	CASSEYSGGDNYGYTF
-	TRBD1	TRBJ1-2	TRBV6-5	TGTGCCAGCCTCGACAGGGAAAACTATGGCTACACCTTC	CASLDRENYGYTF
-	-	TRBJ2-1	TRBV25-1	TGTGCCAGCAGGTTCCTAAATGAGCAGTTCTTC	CASRFLNEQFF
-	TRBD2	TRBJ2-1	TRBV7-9	TGTGCCAGCAGCTTAGGCGGGGGAAGGTTAGGTGAGCAGTTCTTC	CASSLGGGRLGEQFF
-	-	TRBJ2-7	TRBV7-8	TGTGCCAGCAGCCCCGACAGTTCCTACGAGCAGTACTTC	CASSPDSSYEQYF
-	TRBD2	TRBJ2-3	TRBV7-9	TGTGCCAGCAGCTTATCCACTAGCGGGCAGGGGGGTACGCAGTATTTT	CASSLSTSGQGGTQYF
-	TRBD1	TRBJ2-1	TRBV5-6	TGTGCCAGCAGCCCCGGACAGGATTTTTGGTCCTACAATGAGCAGTTCTTC	CASSPGQDFWSYNEQFF
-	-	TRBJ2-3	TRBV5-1	TGCGCCAGCAGCTCGTTTACTGCAGATACGCAGTATTTT	CASSSFTADTQYF
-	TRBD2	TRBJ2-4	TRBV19	TGTGCCACCCTTCCGGGGGGTTCAAACATTCAGTACTTC	CATLPGGSNIQYF
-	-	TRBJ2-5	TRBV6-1	TGTGCCAGCAGGTGGGGGGTGACGGAGACCCAGTACTTC	CASRWGVTETQYF
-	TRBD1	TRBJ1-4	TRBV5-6	TGTGCCAGCAGCTTGGCAGGGGGCCTGGAAAAACTGTTTTTT	CASSLAGGLEKLFF
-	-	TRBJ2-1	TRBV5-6	TGTGCCAGCAGCTCCCAGGACAGCAGCTCCTACAATGAGCAGTTCTTC	CASSSQDSSSYNEQFF
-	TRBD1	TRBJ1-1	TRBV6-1	TGTGCCAGCAGTGACGACAGGGCGAGGTCTGAAGCTTTCTTT	CASSDDRARSEAFF
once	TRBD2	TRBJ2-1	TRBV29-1	TGCAGCTTTAGCGGGGTCAACTACAATGAGCAGTTCTTC	CSFSGVNYNEQFF